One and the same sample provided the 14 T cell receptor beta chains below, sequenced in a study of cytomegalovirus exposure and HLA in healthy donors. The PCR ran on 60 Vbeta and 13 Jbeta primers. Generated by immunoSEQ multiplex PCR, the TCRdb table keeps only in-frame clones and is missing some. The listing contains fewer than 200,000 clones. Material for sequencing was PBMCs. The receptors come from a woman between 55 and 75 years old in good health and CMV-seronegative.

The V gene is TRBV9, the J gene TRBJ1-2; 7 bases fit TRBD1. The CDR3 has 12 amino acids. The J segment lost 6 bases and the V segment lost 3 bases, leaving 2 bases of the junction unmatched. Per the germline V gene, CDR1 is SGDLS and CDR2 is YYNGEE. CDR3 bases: TGTGCCAGCAGCGCAGGGACAGATGGCTACACCTTC. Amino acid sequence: CASSAGTDGYTF.

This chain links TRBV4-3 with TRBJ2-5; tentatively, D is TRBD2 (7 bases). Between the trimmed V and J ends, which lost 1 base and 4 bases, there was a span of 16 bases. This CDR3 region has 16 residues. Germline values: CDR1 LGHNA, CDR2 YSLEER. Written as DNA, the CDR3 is TGCGCCAGCAGCCAAGGAGGCATGAGGGGGGGAGAGACCCAGTACTTC. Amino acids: CASSQGGMRGGETQYF.

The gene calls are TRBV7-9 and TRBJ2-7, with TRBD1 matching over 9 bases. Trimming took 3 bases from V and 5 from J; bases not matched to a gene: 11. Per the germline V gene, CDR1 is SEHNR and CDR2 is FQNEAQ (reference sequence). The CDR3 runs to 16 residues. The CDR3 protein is CASSFPPGTGSHEQYF. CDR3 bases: TGTGCCAGCAGCTTTCCCCCTGGGACAGGGAGCCACGAGCAGTACTTC.

For the CDR3, the DNA is TGTGCCAGCAGTTCGCCCAGGCTCGGGGGTGAAGCTTTCTTT. Amino acids: CASSSPRLGGEAFF. The chain links TRBV6-5 to TRBJ1-1; D is perhaps TRBD1 (5 bases). With 4 bases removed from V and 7 bases from J, the gap between germline ends came to 16 bases. CDR3 length equals 14 residues. Germline V lookup: CDR1 MNHEY, CDR2 SVGAGI.

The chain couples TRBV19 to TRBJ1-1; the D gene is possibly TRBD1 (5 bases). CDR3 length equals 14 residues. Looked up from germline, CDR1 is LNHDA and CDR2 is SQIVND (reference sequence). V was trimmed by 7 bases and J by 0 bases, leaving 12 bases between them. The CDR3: CASNPTVLNTEAFF. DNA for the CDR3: TGTGCCAGTAACCCGACAGTCTTGAACACTGAAGCTTTCTTT.

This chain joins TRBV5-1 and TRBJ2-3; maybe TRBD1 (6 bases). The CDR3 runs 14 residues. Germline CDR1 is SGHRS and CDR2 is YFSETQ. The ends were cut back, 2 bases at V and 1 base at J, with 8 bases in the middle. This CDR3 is CASSLRTGTDTQYF. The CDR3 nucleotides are TGCGCCAGCAGCTTAAGGACAGGCACAGATACGCAGTATTTT. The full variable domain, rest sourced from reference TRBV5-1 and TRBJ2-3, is KAGVTQTPRYLIKTRGQQVTLSCSPISGHRSVSWYQQTPGQGLQFLFEYFSETQRNKGNFPGRFSGRQFSNSRSEMNVSTLELGDSALYLCASSLRTGTDTQYFGPGTRLTVL.

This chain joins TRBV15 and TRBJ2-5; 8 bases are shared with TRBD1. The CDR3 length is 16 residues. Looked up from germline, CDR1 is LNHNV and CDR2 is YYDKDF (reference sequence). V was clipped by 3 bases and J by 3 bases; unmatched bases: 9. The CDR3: CATSRGSGQAKETQYF. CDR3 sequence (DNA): TGTGCCACCAGCAGGGGATCGGGACAGGCTAAAGAGACCCAGTACTTC.

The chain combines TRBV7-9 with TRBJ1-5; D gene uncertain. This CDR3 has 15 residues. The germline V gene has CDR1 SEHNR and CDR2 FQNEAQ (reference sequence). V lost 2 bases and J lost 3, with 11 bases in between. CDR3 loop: CASSLTGGNNQPQHF. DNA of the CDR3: TGTGCCAGCAGCTTAACCGGAGGGAACAATCAGCCCCAGCATTTT.

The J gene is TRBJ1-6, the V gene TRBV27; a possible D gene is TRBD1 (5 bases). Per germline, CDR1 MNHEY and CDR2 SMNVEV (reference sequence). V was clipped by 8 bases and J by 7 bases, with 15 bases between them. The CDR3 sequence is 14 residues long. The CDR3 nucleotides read TGTGCCAGCCGCCAGGGAACGAAGAATTCACCCCTCCACTTT. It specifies CASRQGTKNSPLHF.

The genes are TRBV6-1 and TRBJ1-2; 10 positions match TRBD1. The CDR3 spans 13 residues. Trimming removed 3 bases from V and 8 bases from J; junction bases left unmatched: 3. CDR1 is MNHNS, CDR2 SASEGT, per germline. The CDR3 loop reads CASSEGTGVGYTF. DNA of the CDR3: TGTGCCAGCAGTGAGGGGACAGGGGTCGGCTACACCTTC.

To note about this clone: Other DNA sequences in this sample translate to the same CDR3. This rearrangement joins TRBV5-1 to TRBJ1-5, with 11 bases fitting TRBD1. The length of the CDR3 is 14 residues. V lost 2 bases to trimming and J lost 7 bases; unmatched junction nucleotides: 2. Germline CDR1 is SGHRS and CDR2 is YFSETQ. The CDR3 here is CASSLGTGGQPQHF. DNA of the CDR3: TGCGCCAGCAGCTTAGGGACAGGGGGGCAGCCCCAGCATTTT.

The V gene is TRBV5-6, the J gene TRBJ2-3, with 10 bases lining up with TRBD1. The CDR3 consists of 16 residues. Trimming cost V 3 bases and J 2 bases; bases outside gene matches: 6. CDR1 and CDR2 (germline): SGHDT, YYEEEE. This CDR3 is CASSYDRGPPTDTQYF. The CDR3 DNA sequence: TGTGCCAGCAGCTACGACAGGGGGCCCCCCACAGATACGCAGTATTTT.

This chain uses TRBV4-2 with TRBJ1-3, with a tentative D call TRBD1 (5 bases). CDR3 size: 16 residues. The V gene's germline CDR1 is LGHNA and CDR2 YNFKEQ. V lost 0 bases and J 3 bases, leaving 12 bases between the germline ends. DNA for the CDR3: TGTGCCAGCAGCCAAGAGGAGACAGTACGTGGAAACACCATATATTTT. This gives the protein CASSQEETVRGNTIYF.

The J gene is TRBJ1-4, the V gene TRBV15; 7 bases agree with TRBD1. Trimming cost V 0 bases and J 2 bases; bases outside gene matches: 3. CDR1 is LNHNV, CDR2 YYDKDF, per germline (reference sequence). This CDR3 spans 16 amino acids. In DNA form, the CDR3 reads TGTGCCACCAGCAGAGACCCCAGGGGGACTAATGAAAAACTGTTTTTT. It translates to CATSRDPRGTNEKLFF.